The rows below give T cell receptor beta chains drawn from one sample of a study of blood T cell repertoires in COVID-19. The protocol was immunoSEQ multiplex PCR, while the TCRdb copy is restricted to in-frame clones and leaves out a portion. The table includes about 180,000 clones, approximately 83% detected once. Sequenced: peripheral blood. The receptors derive from a human donor with active or convalescent COVID-19. The donor label of this sample is uncertain. Both conserved end residues are part of each CDR3. Fields, in order: V gene, CDR3 protein.

v_call: TRBV5-4; cdr3_aa: CASSFRTGGLETQYF
v_call: TRBV13; cdr3_aa: CASSLGTVNTEAFF
v_call: TRBV28; cdr3_aa: CASNQGQPMNTEAFF
v_call: TRBV7-6; cdr3_aa: CASSLDIMLSGELFF
v_call: TRBV2; cdr3_aa: CASTPDREGTQYF
v_call: TRBV9; cdr3_aa: CASSVEGGTPYEQYF
v_call: TRBV6-5; cdr3_aa: CASSYGGHQPQHF
v_call: TRBV19; cdr3_aa: CASSRDGGPGGYEQYF
v_call: TRBV3-1/TRBV3-2; cdr3_aa: CASSQALGGFYGYTF
v_call: TRBV10-2; cdr3_aa: CASSELGADPQETQYF
v_call: TRBV10-2; cdr3_aa: CASRPGGDTQYF
v_call: TRBV7-2; cdr3_aa: CASRRAVGNTIYF
v_call: TRBV19; cdr3_aa: CAVLGRGAGTEAFF
v_call: TRBV16; cdr3_aa: CASSQSGQGYSPLHF
v_call: TRBV12-3/TRBV12-4; cdr3_aa: CASQGDFNQPQHF
v_call: TRBV25-1; cdr3_aa: CASSEPGQGAQSGYTF
v_call: TRBV7-2; cdr3_aa: CASSPPSGGSYNEQFF
v_call: TRBV3-1/TRBV3-2; cdr3_aa: CASSPAEGIANTGELFF
v_call: TRBV6-2/TRBV6-3; cdr3_aa: CASSSRWSSYEQYF
v_call: TRBV7-2; cdr3_aa: CASSFEGRGGTDTQYF
v_call: TRBV7-2; cdr3_aa: CASSLGLGGLQPQHF
v_call: TRBV27; cdr3_aa: CASSLGQGIGGTNLFNNGEQFF
v_call: TRBV30; cdr3_aa: CAWSLIPGGSYNEQFF
v_call: TRBV4-3; cdr3_aa: CASSQDLAGQDYGYTF
v_call: TRBV6-6; cdr3_aa: CASTSQGNYGYTF
v_call: TRBV18; cdr3_aa: CASSNTATSEQYF
v_call: TRBV4-3; cdr3_aa: CASSQDDLGKSGYTF
v_call: TRBV24-1; cdr3_aa: CATSDYSADTQYF
v_call: TRBV30; cdr3_aa: CAWSVQAGEKLFF
v_call: TRBV27; cdr3_aa: CASSLFGKGDEQYF
v_call: TRBV12-5; cdr3_aa: CASGLAGVYEQYF
v_call: TRBV25-1; cdr3_aa: CASHAGLGTEAFF
v_call: TRBV6-5; cdr3_aa: CASSPPSDLDTQYF
v_call: TRBV5-1; cdr3_aa: CASSDLAGAAYEQYF
v_call: TRBV4-2; cdr3_aa: CASSQGGLAGLFEQYF
v_call: TRBV6-1; cdr3_aa: CASSEASSGRNIQYF
v_call: TRBV4-1; cdr3_aa: CASSQVMQGAKNTEAFF
v_call: TRBV9; cdr3_aa: CASSTSGRYNEQFF
v_call: TRBV19; cdr3_aa: CASSIDRANTEAFF
v_call: TRBV19; cdr3_aa: CASSPGGLAGNWNEQFF
v_call: TRBV12-3/TRBV12-4; cdr3_aa: CASSGASADTQYF
v_call: TRBV2; cdr3_aa: CASWAETQETQYF
v_call: TRBV7-3; cdr3_aa: CASSFGTSLTGELFF
v_call: TRBV3-1/TRBV3-2; cdr3_aa: CASSQDRYNEQFF
v_call: TRBV7-9; cdr3_aa: CASSVAGGPGANVLTF